This entry lists 29 T cell receptor beta chains sequenced from one sample in a study of vaccination effects on CD4 cells after COVID-19. The method was immunoSEQ multiplex PCR; TCRdb's version includes in-frame clones alone and lacks a portion of them. In the table there are about 70,000 clones, over 60% of which are singletons. No cognate antigen is known for these TCRs. ViraFEST used viral peptide pools to expand antigen-specific CD4+ T cells before sequencing. Isolation of CD4+ T cells took place after nine to ten days of culture. The person acquired a PCR-confirmed SARS-CoV-2 infection between March and December 2020. Sequenced material: CD4+ T cells from PBMCs cultured with HIV peptides, taken before COVID-19 vaccination. Sample subset: HIV-1 Nef peptide pool negative control/reference culture. These receptors all stem from a human donor who had a prior SARS-CoV-2 infection.

The CDR3 reads CASSYTSGDTGELFF. CDR3 sequence (DNA): TGTGCCAGCAGTTACACCAGTGGGGACACCGGGGAGCTGTTTTTT. The rearrangement links TRBV6-2 or TRBV6-3 to TRBJ2-2; D is unclear. The CDR3 is 15 amino acids. The V and J ends lost 2 bases and 3 bases respectively, with 10 bases between them. The germline V gene encodes CDR1 MNHEY and CDR2 SVGEGT.

The V and J genes are TRBV21-1 and TRBJ1-2. TRBV21-1 is labeled a pseudogene. The CDR3 length is 14 residues. In DNA, the CDR3 is TGTGCCAGCAGCAAGTCGATCGACTACTATGGCTACACCTTC. Its protein is CASSKSIDYYGYTF.

This chain joins TRBV7-8 and TRBJ2-4, with 9 bases lining up with TRBD1. The CDR3 totals 17 residues. Germline CDR1 reads SGHVS; CDR2 reads FQNEAQ. V dropped 3 bases and J dropped 0; count of bases not matched to a gene: 6. The CDR3 sequence is CASSLRQGGLAKNIQYF. In DNA form, the CDR3 reads TGTGCCAGCAGCTTGAGACAGGGGGGATTAGCCAAAAACATTCAGTACTTC.

V gene TRBV25-1 combines with J gene TRBJ2-5; weak D call: TRBD2 (7 bases). Germline-derived CDR1 and CDR2 are MGHDK and SYGVNS. Trimming took off 5 bases at V and 3 bases at J, with 19 bases between the two ends. The CDR3 has 16 residues. The CDR3 DNA follows: TGTGCCAGCAGTCGCCGGGGGCTAGCGGAGGAAGAGACCCAGTACTTC. Its translation is CASSRRGLAEEETQYF. Full variable domain (rest looked up from reference TRBV25-1 and TRBJ2-5): EADIYQTPRYLVIGTGKKITLECSQTMGHDKMYWYQQDPGMELHLIHYSYGVNSTEKGDLSSESTVSRIRTEHFPLTLESARPSHTSQYLCASSRRGLAEEETQYFGPGTRLLVL.

The rearrangement uses TRBV4-3 and TRBJ1-5; the D gene is possibly TRBD1 (6 bases). The CDR3 has 14 amino acids. Trimming pared 0 bases from V and 10 bases from J, leaving 13 bases between. Germline CDR1 LGHNA, CDR2 YSLEER. The CDR3: CASSQERGGRPQHF. The CDR3 DNA reads TGCGCCAGCAGCCAAGAGAGGGGGGGGCGACCCCAGCATTTT.

This clone was recorded many times. The chain joins TRBV9 to TRBJ2-2; 7 bases agree with TRBD1. Per the germline V gene, CDR1 is SGDLS and CDR2 is YYNGEE. Losses at the gene ends were 5 bases for V and 4 bases for J; bases not matched to a gene: 5. The CDR3 totals 14 residues. CDR3 bases: TGTGCCAGCAGTAGAACAGGGGCCACCGGGGAGCTGTTTTTT. Translated: CASSRTGATGELFF.

This clone was seen only once. The V call is TRBV29-1, the J call TRBJ2-3; D unresolved. Germline V CDR1 and CDR2: SQVTM, ANQGSEA. The V gene lost 6 bases and the J gene lost 12 bases, with 25 bases spanning the gap. The CDR3 is 14 residues long. CDR3 sequence reads: CSVQTALIQGFQYF. The CDR3 nucleotides read TGCAGCGTGCAAACAGCCCTCATCCAAGGATTTCAGTATTTT.

V usage is TRBV3-1 (or the pseudogene TRBV3-2) and J usage is TRBJ2-1; D may be TRBD2 (6 bases). The V and J ends lost 1 base and 2 bases respectively, with 9 bases between them. Germline CDR1 LGHDT, CDR2 YNNKEL (reference sequence). This CDR3 region has 15 residues. The CDR3: CASSQAGAPYNEQFF. Written as DNA, the CDR3 is TGTGCCAGCAGCCAAGCGGGAGCACCCTACAATGAGCAGTTCTTC.

The chain couples TRBV6-5 to TRBJ1-5; TRBD1 matches at 9 bases. The V segment lost 6 bases and the J segment 7 bases; nucleotides outside the gene matches: 7. Germline CDR1 and CDR2: MNHEY and SVGAGI. The CDR3 spans 14 residues. The CDR3 nucleotides read TGTGCCAGCAGCCAACAGGGGGCTGGACAGCCCCAGCATTTT. Protein: CASSQQGAGQPQHF.

This clone is labeled as medium-sized. The chain recombines TRBV5-6 with TRBJ2-5; D might be TRBD2 (5 bases). CDR3 length: 14 amino acids. Trimming removed 0 bases at V and 9 bases at J, with 15 bases between. The germline gives CDR1 SGHDT, CDR2 YYEEEE. The CDR3 DNA reads as TGTGCCAGCAGCTTGGTTTGGGCTAGCAGGCCCCAGTACTTC. Translating it yields CASSLVWASRPQYF. Together with reference TRBV5-6 and TRBJ2-5, the CDR3 gives the full variable domain: DAGVTQSPTHLIKTRGQQVTLRCSPKSGHDTVSWYQQALGQGPQFIFQYYEEEERQRGNFPDRFSGHQFPNYSSELNVNALLLGDSALYLCASSLVWASRPQYFGPGTRLLVL.

V gene TRBV7-2 combines with J gene TRBJ1-5; D not resolved. There are 16 residues in the CDR3. Germline V gene lookup returns CDR1 SGHTA and CDR2 FQGNSA. V was clipped by 3 bases and J by 1 base, with 13 bases between them. CDR3 DNA: TGTGCCAGCAGCTTTTTCTTTGGAAGCAGCAATCAGCCCCAGCATTTT. Amino acids: CASSFFFGSSNQPQHF.

This chain links TRBV4-1 with TRBJ1-5; 9 bases are a match to TRBD1. Germline values: CDR1 MGHRA, CDR2 YSYEKL. The junction had 17 bases not matched to a gene; V was cut back by 2 bases and J by 0 bases. CDR3 length: 21 residues. CDR3 region: CASSQRWNRDRDFYSNQPQHF. The CDR3 DNA sequence: TGCGCCAGCAGCCAACGATGGAACCGGGACAGGGATTTTTATAGCAATCAGCCCCAGCATTTT.

In nucleotides, the CDR3 is TGTGCCAGCAGTGTAAGGAAATACTACGAGCAGTACTTC. Its translation: CASSVRKYYEQYF. The V call is TRBV2, the J call TRBJ2-7, with unresolved D. Deletions cut 4 bases from V and 3 bases from J, with 10 bases between. The CDR3 has 13 residues. Germline V gives CDR1 SNHLY, CDR2 FYNNEI.

The chain links TRBV6-2 or TRBV6-3 to TRBJ2-1; 7 bases agree with TRBD2. Germline assignment: CDR1 MNHEY and CDR2 SVGEGT. Trimming removed 0 bases from V and 9 bases from J; junction bases left unmatched: 11. The CDR3 length is 16 residues. The CDR3 reads CASSYSGTNPSGEQFF. The CDR3 DNA is TGTGCCAGCAGTTACTCCGGGACTAACCCCTCCGGTGAGCAGTTCTTC.

This clone was counted only a few times. The chain joins TRBV6-4 to TRBJ2-7, with D perhaps TRBD1 (5 bases). The CDR3 runs 18 residues. CDR1 and CDR2 (germline): MRHNA, SNTAGT. V shed 0 bases and J shed 0 bases, with 18 bases lying between them. The CDR3 loop reads CASSDSKSAGASSYEQYF. The CDR3 nucleotides are TGTGCCAGCAGTGACTCGAAATCTGCTGGGGCTTCCTCCTACGAGCAGTACTTC.

The CDR3 nucleotides are TGCGCCAGCAGCCAAGATCCCCCGGACACAACAATCTCCTACGAGCAGTACTTC. This translates into CASSQDPPDTTISYEQYF. This chain uses TRBV4-1 with TRBJ2-7; possibly TRBD1 for D (5 bases). The V and J ends lost 0 bases and 0 bases respectively, with 18 bases between them. This CDR3 is built from 18 residues. In germline, CDR1 is MGHRA, CDR2 YSYEKL.

The chain is built from TRBV7-9 and TRBJ2-3; D unclear. CDR1 SEHNR and CDR2 FQNEAQ come from the germline V gene (reference sequence). This CDR3 contains 16 residues. The V end was cut by 5 bases, the J end by 1 base, with 16 bases between. The CDR3 reads CASSPTALAGTDTQYF. CDR3 in DNA: TGTGCCAGCAGCCCAACGGCCCTGGCGGGCACAGATACGCAGTATTTT.

V and J are TRBV11-2 and TRBJ2-3; 10 nucleotides agree with TRBD2. Per the germline V gene, CDR1 is SGHAT and CDR2 is FQNNGV. Losses at the gene ends were 3 bases for V and 1 base for J; bases not matched to a gene: 4. The CDR3 contains 16 residues. This CDR3 reads CASSLLAGEGTDTQYF. DNA of the CDR3: TGTGCCAGCAGCTTGCTAGCGGGAGAAGGCACAGATACGCAGTATTTT. Full variable domain (rest looked up from reference TRBV11-2 and TRBJ2-3): EAGVAQSPRYKIIEKRQSVAFWCNPISGHATLYWYQQILGQGPKLLIQFQNNGVVDDSQLPKDRFSAERLKGVDSTLKIQPAKLEDSAVYLCASSLLAGEGTDTQYFGPGTRLTVL.

This clone was detected a few times. The chain recombines TRBV20-1 with TRBJ2-1; D uncertain. Germline assignment: CDR1 DFQATT and CDR2 SNEGSKA (reference sequence). This CDR3 comprises 11 residues. With 5 bases removed from V and 7 bases from J, the gap between germline ends came to 9 bases. The CDR3 sequence: CSAYTPNEQFF. CDR3 nucleotide sequence: TGCAGTGCTTACACTCCAAATGAGCAGTTCTTC.

This chain links TRBV6-5 with TRBJ1-2; TRBD1 agrees at 8 bases. The CDR3 length is 14 residues. The germline V gene has CDR1 MNHEY and CDR2 SVGAGI. J lost 6 bases, V lost 6 bases, and 9 bases had no gene match. The CDR3 is CASSLGQGRDGYTF. In DNA, the CDR3 is TGTGCCAGCAGCCTCGGACAGGGCAGGGATGGCTACACCTTC.

The genes are TRBV21-1 and TRBJ2-7; the table's D gene call, TRBD2, was not cross checked with the DNA. TRBV21-1 constitutes a pseudogene. The CDR3 has 17 amino acids. The CDR3 reads CASSKGGSPVSSYEQYF. CDR3 bases: TGTGCCAGCAGCAAAGGTGGTTCGCCGGTGAGCTCCTACGAGCAGTACTTC.

The rearrangement uses TRBV5-4 and TRBJ1-2; D perhaps matches TRBD1 (5 bases). The CDR3 totals 15 residues. The germline V gene encodes CDR1 SGHNT and CDR2 YYREEE (reference sequence). Trimming took 3 bases from V and 4 from J, leaving 16 bases between them. DNA for the CDR3: TGTGCCAGCAGCTCAATGGGGGAGGCCCTCTATGGCTACACCTTC. The encoded protein is CASSSMGEALYGYTF.

CDR3 region: CASSYAMGTGELFF. The CDR3 DNA reads as TGTGCCAGCAGTTACGCGATGGGCACCGGGGAGCTGTTTTTT. This chain connects TRBV6-5 to TRBJ2-2; D unresolved. Per germline, CDR1 MNHEY and CDR2 SVGAGI. The CDR3 sequence is 14 residues long. Trimming cost V 2 bases and J 4 bases, with 8 bases left between them.

This chain links TRBV29-1 with TRBJ1-1, with unresolved D. The germline gives CDR1 SQVTM, CDR2 ANQGSEA. V lost 4 bases and J lost 6, with 12 bases in between. This CDR3 has 12 amino acids. The CDR3 loop reads CSVAGSGAEAFF. DNA for the CDR3: TGCAGCGTTGCTGGGTCCGGGGCTGAAGCTTTCTTT. Together with reference TRBV29-1 and TRBJ1-1, the CDR3 gives the full variable domain: SAVISQKPSRDICQRGTSLTIQCQVDSQVTMMFWYRQQPGQSLTLIATANQGSEATYESGFVIDKFPISRPNLTFSTLTVSNMSPEDSSIYLCSVAGSGAEAFFGQGTRLTVV.

The chain recombines TRBV7-9 with TRBJ1-3; no reliable D call. The germline V gene has CDR1 SEHNR and CDR2 FQNEAQ (reference sequence). The CDR3 runs to 13 residues. V shed 7 bases and J shed 0 bases, with 7 bases lying between them. The CDR3 region has the DNA TGTGCCAGCAAATACGGCTCTGGAAACACCATATATTTT. This gives the protein CASKYGSGNTIYF.

The V call is TRBV14, the J call TRBJ2-7; D may be TRBD1 or TRBD2 (6 bases each). Germline V gives CDR1 SGHDN, CDR2 FVKESK. V shed 3 bases and J shed 5 bases, with 29 bases lying between them. This CDR3 has 19 amino acids. The CDR3 sequence: CASSHPLQQGPTRKDEQYF. The CDR3 bases are TGTGCCAGCAGCCACCCCCTTCAACAGGGACCGACTAGAAAAGACGAGCAGTACTTC.

There are a few counts of this clone. The V and J genes are TRBV12-5 and TRBJ1-6; D is perhaps TRBD1 (6 bases). Trimming cost V 5 bases and J 15 bases, with 17 bases left between them. The CDR3 spans 13 residues. The germline CDR1 and CDR2 sequences are LGHNT and FRNRAP. The CDR3: CASGTHPTGILHF. The DNA for the CDR3 is TGTGCTAGTGGTACTCACCCGACAGGTATCCTCCACTTT.

The chain carries TRBV7-2 and TRBJ2-2; 7 positions match TRBD2. The CDR3 contains 16 residues. Looked up from germline, CDR1 is SGHTA and CDR2 is FQGNSA. V trimming: 4 bases; J trimming: 1 base; junction bases outside the gene matches: 6. The DNA of the CDR3 is TGTGCCAGCAGCTCACCGGGGGGTGGGAACACCGGGGAGCTGTTTTTT. Translating gives CASSSPGGGNTGELFF.

V is TRBV5-4 and J is TRBJ1-2; D is unresolved. CDR3 length equals 15 residues. CDR1 SGHNT and CDR2 YYREEE come from the germline V gene (reference sequence). V shed 1 base and J shed 3 bases, with 13 bases lying between them. The CDR3 sequence is CASSLLEDGDYGYTF. Here the CDR3 DNA reads TGTGCCAGCAGCTTGTTGGAGGACGGGGACTATGGCTACACCTTC.